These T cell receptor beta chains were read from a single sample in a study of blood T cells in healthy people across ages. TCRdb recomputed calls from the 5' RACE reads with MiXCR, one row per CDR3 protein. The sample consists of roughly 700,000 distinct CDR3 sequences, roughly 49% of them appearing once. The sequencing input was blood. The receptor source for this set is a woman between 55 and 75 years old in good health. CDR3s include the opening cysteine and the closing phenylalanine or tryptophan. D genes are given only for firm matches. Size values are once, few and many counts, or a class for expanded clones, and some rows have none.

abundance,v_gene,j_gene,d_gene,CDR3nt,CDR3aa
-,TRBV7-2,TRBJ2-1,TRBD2,TGTGCCAGCACCCCCTCTAGCGGGCCGAGCTCCTACAATGAGCAGTTCTTC,CASTPSSGPSSYNEQFF
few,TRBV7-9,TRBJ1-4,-,TGTGCCAGCAGCTTTGCAGTTAATAATGAAAAACTGTTTTTT,CASSFAVNNEKLFF
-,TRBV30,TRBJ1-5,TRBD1,TGTGCCTGGAGGCTCCGGGGACAGGGGATGGAGCAGCCCCAGCATTTT,CAWRLRGQGMEQPQHF
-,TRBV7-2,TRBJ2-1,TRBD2,TGTGCCAGCAGCTTAGTTAGGACTAGCGGGAGGATAGATGAGCAGTTCTTC,CASSLVRTSGRIDEQFF
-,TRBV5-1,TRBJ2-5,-,TGCGCCAGCAGCTTGGAGATAAGGGGCTTGGGAGAGACCCAGTACTTC,CASSLEIRGLGETQYF
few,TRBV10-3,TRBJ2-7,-,TGTGCCATCATGAGCGGCAGGGTGTACGAGCAGTACTTC,CAIMSGRVYEQYF
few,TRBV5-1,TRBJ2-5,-,TGCGCCAGCAGCCTGCAGGGGATTCAAGAGACCCAGTACTTC,CASSLQGIQETQYF
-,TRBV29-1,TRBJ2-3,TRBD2,TGCAGCGTTGTCTCTGGCGGGAGTTCAACCTCCCGGGGAGATACGCAGTATTTT,CSVVSGGSSTSRGDTQYF
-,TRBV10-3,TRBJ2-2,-,TGTGCCATCAGCTGGGGAGCGAACACCGGGGAGCTGTTTTTT,CAISWGANTGELFF
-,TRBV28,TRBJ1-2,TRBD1,TGTGCCAGCAGTTTATTTTTCAACAGGGGCTATGGCTACACCTTC,CASSLFFNRGYGYTF
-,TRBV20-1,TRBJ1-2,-,TGCAGTGCTAGTGGGGAATACAGGGCCCATGGCTACACCTTC,CSASGEYRAHGYTF
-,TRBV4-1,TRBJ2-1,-,TGCGCCAGCAGCCAAGATCCCGGGACTCACAATGAGCAGTTCTTC,CASSQDPGTHNEQFF
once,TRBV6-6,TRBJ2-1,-,TGTGCCAGCAGTTACCCCGGCGACACTCTGCCTGAGCAGTTCTTC,CASSYPGDTLPEQFF
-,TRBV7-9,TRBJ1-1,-,TGTGCCAGCAACAGGGCGAACACTGAAGCTTTCTTT,CASNRANTEAFF
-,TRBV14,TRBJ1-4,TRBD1,TGTGCCAGCAAAGGGAAGACAGGGCTTCGAGTACGTGAAAAACTGTTTTTT,CASKGKTGLRVREKLFF
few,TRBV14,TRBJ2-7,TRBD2,TGTGCCAGCAGCCAACATAGCGGGAGGGCGGTCGAGCAGTACTTC,CASSQHSGRAVEQYF
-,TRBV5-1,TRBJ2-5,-,TGCGCCAGCAGCTTGGGTCAGAGGGGAGAGACCCAGTACTTC,CASSLGQRGETQYF
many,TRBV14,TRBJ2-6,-,TGTGCCAGCAGCCATTTCCCTGGGGCCAACGTCCTGACTTTC,CASSHFPGANVLTF
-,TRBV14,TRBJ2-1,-,TGTGCCAGCAGCCGTGGGGAGAGCCGGTTTTATAATGAGCAGTTCTTC,CASSRGESRFYNEQFF
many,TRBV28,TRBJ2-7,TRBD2,TGTGCCAGCAGTTTAGCGGGAGGGGCCTACGAGCAGTACTTC,CASSLAGGAYEQYF
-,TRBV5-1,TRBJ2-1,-,TGCGCCAGCAGCTTGGGGTCGGTGAATGAGCAGTTCTTC,CASSLGSVNEQFF
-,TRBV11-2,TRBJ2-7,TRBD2,TGTGCCAGCAGCTTTACTAGCGGGAGTATGGACAATGAGCAGTACTTC,CASSFTSGSMDNEQYF
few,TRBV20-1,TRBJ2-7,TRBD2,TGCAGTGCGGAACCTAGCGGGAGCTCCTACGAGCAGTACTTC,CSAEPSGSSYEQYF
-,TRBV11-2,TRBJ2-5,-,TGTGCCAGCAGCCTCGATGGTGGCAACCTAGAGACCCAGTACTTC,CASSLDGGNLETQYF
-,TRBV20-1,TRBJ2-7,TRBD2,TGCAGTGCTATGCGGCTAGCGGGAGGCGAGCAGTACTTC,CSAMRLAGGEQYF
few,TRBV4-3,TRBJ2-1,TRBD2,TGCGCCAGCAGCCAAGCAGCTACTCTAGCGGGAGGGAGGCGTAGCCTTGAGCAGTTCTTC,CASSQAATLAGGRRSLEQFF
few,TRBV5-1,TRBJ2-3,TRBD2,TGCGCCAGCAGCTTGCGACTTGGCGGGAGAAGAGATACGCAGTATTTT,CASSLRLGGRRDTQYF
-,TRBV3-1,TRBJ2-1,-,TGTGCCAGCAGTAAGTTCCGGAGTTCTGAGCAGTTCTTC,CASSKFRSSEQFF
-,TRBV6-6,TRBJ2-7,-,TGTGCCAGCAGTTACTCGGGGCCATCCGCCTACGAGCAGTACTTC,CASSYSGPSAYEQYF
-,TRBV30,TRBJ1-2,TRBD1,TGTGCCTGGAGTGTCACAGGGGTAGGCTACACCTTC,CAWSVTGVGYTF
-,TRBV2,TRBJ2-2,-,TGTGCCAGCAACCCCGGGACACCCCTGGCCGGGGAGCTGTTTTTT,CASNPGTPLAGELFF
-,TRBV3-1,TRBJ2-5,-,TGTGCCTGCAGCCAGGAGGGAACGGGGACCCAGTACTTC,CACSQEGTGTQYF
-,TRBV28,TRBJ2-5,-,TGTGCCAGCAGTGGCGGACAGTTGTGGCAGTACTTC,CASSGGQLWQYF
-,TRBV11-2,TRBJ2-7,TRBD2,TGTGCCAGCAGCTTAGGATTGCCCTCATCCTACACCGGGACTAGCGGGAGGAAATATTACGAGCAGTACTTC,CASSLGLPSSYTGTSGRKYYEQYF
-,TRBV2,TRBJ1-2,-,TGTGCCAGCCAGGTGGGGGTCGCTAACTATGGCTACACCTTC,CASQVGVANYGYTF
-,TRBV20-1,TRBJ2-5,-,TGCAGTGCTAGACCAATCGGCGGCCGCTACCGGTCAGAGACCCAGTACTTC,CSARPIGGRYRSETQYF
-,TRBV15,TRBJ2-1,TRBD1,TGTGCCACCAGCAGAGATCGGACAGGGAGAATCCAGTTCTTC,CATSRDRTGRIQFF
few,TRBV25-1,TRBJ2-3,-,TGTGCCAGCAGTGAATACCGGACAGATACGCAGTATTTT,CASSEYRTDTQYF
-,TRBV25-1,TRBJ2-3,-,TGTGCCAGCAGTGAAAATCCGGGGGAATCAGATACGCAGTATTTT,CASSENPGESDTQYF
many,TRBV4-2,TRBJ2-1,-,TGTGCCAGCAGCCACTCCGATGCCGCCTTTCTTTCCAATGAGCAGTTCTTC,CASSHSDAAFLSNEQFF
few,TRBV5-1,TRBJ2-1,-,TGCGCCAGCAGCTTGGCAGTGGAGAGAGAGCAGTTCTTC,CASSLAVEREQFF
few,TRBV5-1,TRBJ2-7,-,TGCGCCAGCAGCACAAACAGCCACGAGCAGTACTTC,CASSTNSHEQYF
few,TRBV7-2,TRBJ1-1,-,TGTGCCAGCAGCTTAGAAGAGGGCTTCACTGAAGCTTTCTTT,CASSLEEGFTEAFF
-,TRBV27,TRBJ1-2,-,TGTGCCAGCAGTTTAGTGGGCAGGTCGGACTATGGCTACACCTTC,CASSLVGRSDYGYTF
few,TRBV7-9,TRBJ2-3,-,TGTGCCAGCAGCTTCAGGGGCGACCAAGCAGATACGCAGTATTTT,CASSFRGDQADTQYF
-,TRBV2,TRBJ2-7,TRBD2,TGTGCCAGCAGGAATAGCGGGAGCTCCTACGAGCAGTACTTC,CASRNSGSSYEQYF
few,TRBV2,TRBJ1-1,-,TGTGCCAGCAGTGAAGCCAGGAACACTGAAGCTTTCTTT,CASSEARNTEAFF
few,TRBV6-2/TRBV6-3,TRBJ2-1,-,TGTGCCAGCAGTTTGCGGACGCAGCAGTTCTTC,CASSLRTQQFF
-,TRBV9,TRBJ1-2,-,TGTGCCAGCACCGTCAATGGCTACACCTTC,CASTVNGYTF
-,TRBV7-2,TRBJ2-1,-,TGTGCCAGCAGCCCCGGCGGACAGACCTACAATGAGCAGTTCTTC,CASSPGGQTYNEQFF
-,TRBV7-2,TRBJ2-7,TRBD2,TGTGCCAGCAGCTTAGTAGGACTAGCGGGAACCACCTACGAGCAGTACTTC,CASSLVGLAGTTYEQYF
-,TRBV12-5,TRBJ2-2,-,TGTGCTAGTGGTTTGACGACCGGGGAGCTGTTTTTT,CASGLTTGELFF
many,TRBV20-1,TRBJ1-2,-,TGCAGTGCTATCTCTCGCAGGGGCGTGCTTAACTATGGCTACACCTTC,CSAISRRGVLNYGYTF
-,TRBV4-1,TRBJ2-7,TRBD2,TGCGCCAGCAGCCAAGCTCTAGCGGGACCCCTCCTACCACGCACCTACAATGAGCAGTACTTC,CASSQALAGPLLPRTYNEQYF
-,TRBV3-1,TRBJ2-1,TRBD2,TGTGCCAGCAGCCAAGATTGGGGGGGCTCCTACAATGAGCAGTTCTTC,CASSQDWGGSYNEQFF
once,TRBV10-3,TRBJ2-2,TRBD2,TGTGCCATCGGGGGGACTAGCGGATCCGCGAACACCGGGGAGCTGTTTTTT,CAIGGTSGSANTGELFF
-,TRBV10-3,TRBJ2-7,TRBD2,TGTGCCATCAGTGAGTCGAATAGCGGGCTTACCTACGAGCAGTACTTC,CAISESNSGLTYEQYF
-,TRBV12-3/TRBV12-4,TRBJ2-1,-,TGTGCCAGCGACATTAACAATGAGCAGTTCTTC,CASDINNEQFF
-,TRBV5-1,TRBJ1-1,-,TGCGCCAGCAGCTTTTCCGGAGGTCGGACTGAAGCTTTCTTT,CASSFSGGRTEAFF